The clone carrying this T cell receptor beta chain was counted many times. This specimen belongs to a study of Graves' ophthalmopathy and Graves' hyperthyroidism. Where ophthalmopathy was present, donors had moderate-to-severe activity, CAS ≥3, NOSPECS ≥4 and duration under 3 months. Excluded were patients with other autoimmune diseases, uncontrolled infections, pregnancy or lactation. Fresh peripheral blood, roughly 9.4 ml, was the PBMC source. The length of the CDR3 is 12 residues. Germline CDR1 and CDR2: LGHNT and FRNRAP. Trimming cost V 3 bases and J 8 bases, with 7 bases left between them. The TCR beta CDR3 regions underwent amplification from RNA transcripts. HTBI-primed RT-PCR formed the first round, and a multiplex PCR formed the second. One entry per CDR3 protein results from TCRdb running MiXCR on the multiplex PCR reads. The repertoire holds about 210,000 distinct CDR3 sequences, with 25% to 30% as singletons.

V gene TRBV12-5 combines with J gene TRBJ2-2; a possible D gene is TRBD2 (5 bases). The source is a man aged 45 to 65 with Graves' ophthalmopathy. Sample: peripheral blood. The CDR3 nucleotides are TGTGCTAGTGGTTTTGGCGGGGGGGAGCTGTTTTTT. Translating it yields CASGFGGGELFF.